The sequence of this TCR beta chain was determined in a study of blood T cell repertoires in COVID-19. About the research overall: Sites in the United States, Italy and Spain provided acute and convalescent COVID-19 samples. PBMCs, B-cell-depleted T cells, or T cells provided the cDNA or gDNA that made up the material.

As processed by the authors: Cell counts per sample came from amplifying reference gene primers. Method: immunoSEQ multiplex PCR; TCRdb's copy keeps in-frame clones and lacks some. The V and J calls and clone size were taken over from that table, and D and trimming were inferred from the DNA. The data contain roughly 110,000 clones, 88% of them singletons. The receptor was isolated from a man aged 45 to 65 with active or convalescent COVID-19. Material: peripheral blood.

The CDR3: CASSVSDWRGYTF. CDR3 bases: TGTGCCAGCAGTGTGTCGGACTGGAGGGGCTACACCTTC. The J gene is TRBJ1-2, the V gene TRBV28; D is undetermined. V lost 5 bases to trimming and J lost 8 bases, with 15 bases between them. Germline V gene sequence: CDR1 MDHEN, CDR2 SYDVKM. This CDR3 contains 13 residues.